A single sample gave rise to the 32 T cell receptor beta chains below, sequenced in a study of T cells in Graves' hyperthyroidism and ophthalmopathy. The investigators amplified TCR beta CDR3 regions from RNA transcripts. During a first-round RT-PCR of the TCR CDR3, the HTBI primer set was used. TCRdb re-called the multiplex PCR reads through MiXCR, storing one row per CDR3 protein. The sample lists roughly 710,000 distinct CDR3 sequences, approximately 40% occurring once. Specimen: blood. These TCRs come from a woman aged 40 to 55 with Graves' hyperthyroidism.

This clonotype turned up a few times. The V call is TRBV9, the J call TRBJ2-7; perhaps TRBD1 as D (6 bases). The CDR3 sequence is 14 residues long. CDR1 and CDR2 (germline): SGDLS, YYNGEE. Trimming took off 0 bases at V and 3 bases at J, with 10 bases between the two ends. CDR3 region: CASSVGSGVYEQYF. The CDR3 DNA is TGTGCCAGCAGCGTAGGGTCAGGGGTCTACGAGCAGTACTTC.

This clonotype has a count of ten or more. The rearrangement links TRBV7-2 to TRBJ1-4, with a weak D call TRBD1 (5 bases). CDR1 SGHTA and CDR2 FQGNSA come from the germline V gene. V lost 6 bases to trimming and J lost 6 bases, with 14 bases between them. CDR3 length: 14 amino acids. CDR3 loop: CASRMADKDEKLFF. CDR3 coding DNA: TGTGCCAGCAGAATGGCGGACAAAGATGAAAAACTGTTTTTT.

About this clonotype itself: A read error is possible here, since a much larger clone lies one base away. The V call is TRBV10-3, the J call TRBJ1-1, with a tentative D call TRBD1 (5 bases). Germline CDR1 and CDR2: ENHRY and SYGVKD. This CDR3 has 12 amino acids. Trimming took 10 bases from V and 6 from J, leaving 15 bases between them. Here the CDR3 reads CATGAGQAEAFF. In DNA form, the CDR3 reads TGTGCCACCGGGGCCGGACAAGCTGAAGCTTTCTTT.

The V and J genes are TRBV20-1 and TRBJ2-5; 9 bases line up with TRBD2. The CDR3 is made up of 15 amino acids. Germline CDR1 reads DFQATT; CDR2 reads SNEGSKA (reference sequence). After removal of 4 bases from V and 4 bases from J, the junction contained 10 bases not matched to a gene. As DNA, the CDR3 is TGCAGTGCTATGGGGCTAGCGGGGAGGAGAGAGACCCAGTACTTC. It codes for CSAMGLAGRRETQYF.

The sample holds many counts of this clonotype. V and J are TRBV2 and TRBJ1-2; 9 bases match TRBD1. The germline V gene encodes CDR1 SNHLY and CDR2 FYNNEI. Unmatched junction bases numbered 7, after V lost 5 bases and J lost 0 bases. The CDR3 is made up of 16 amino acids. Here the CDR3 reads CASSPGTGIANYGYTF. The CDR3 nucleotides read TGTGCCAGCAGTCCCGGGACAGGGATTGCTAACTATGGCTACACCTTC.

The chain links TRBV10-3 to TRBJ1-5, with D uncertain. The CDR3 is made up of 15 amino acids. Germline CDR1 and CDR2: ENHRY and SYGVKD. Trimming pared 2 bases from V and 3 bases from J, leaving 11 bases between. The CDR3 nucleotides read TGTGCCATCAGTGAGATTTACCTTCCCAATCAGCCCCAGCATTTT. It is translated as CAISEIYLPNQPQHF.

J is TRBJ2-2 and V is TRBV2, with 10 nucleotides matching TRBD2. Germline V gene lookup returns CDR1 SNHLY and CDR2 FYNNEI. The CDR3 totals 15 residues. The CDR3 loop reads CALSWGLAHTGELFF. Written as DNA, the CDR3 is TGTGCTCTATCGTGGGGACTAGCGCACACCGGGGAGCTGTTTTTT.

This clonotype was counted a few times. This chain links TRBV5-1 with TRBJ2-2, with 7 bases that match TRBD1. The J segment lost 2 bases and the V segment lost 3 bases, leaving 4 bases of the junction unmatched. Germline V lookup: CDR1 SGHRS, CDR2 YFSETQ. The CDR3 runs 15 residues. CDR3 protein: CASSWGTANTGELFF. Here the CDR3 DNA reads TGCGCCAGCAGCTGGGGGACAGCAAACACCGGGGAGCTGTTTTTT.

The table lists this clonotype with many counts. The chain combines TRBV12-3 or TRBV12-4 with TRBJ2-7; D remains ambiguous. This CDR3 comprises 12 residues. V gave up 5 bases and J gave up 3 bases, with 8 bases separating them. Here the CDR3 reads CASSPVGYEQYF. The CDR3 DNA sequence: TGTGCCAGCAGTCCGGTCGGCTACGAGCAGTACTTC.

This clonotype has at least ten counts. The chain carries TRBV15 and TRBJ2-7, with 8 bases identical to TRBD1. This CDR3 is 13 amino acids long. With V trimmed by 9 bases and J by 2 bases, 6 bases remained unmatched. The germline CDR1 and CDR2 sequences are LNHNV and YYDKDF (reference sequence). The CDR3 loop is CATGGQEAYEQYF. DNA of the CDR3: TGTGCCACTGGGGGACAGGAGGCCTACGAGCAGTACTTC.

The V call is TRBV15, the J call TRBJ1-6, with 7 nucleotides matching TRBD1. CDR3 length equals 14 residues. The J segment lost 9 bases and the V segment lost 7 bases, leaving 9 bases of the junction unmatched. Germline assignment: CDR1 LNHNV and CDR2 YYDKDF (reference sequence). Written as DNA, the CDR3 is TGTGCCACCACTACGGGACAGAAGCTTTCACCCCTCCACTTT. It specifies CATTTGQKLSPLHF.

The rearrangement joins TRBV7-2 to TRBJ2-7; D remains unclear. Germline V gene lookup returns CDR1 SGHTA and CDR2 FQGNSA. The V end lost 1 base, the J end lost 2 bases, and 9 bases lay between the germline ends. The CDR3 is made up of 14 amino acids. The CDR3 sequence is CASSLEVLAYEQYF. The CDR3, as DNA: TGTGCCAGCAGCTTAGAGGTACTCGCCTACGAGCAGTACTTC. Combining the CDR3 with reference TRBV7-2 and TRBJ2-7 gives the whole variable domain GAGVSQSPSNKVTEKGKDVELRCDPISGHTALYWYRQSLGQGLEFLIYFQGNSAPDKSGLPSDRFSAERTGGSVSTLTIQRTQQEDSAVYLCASSLEVLAYEQYFGPGTRLTVT.

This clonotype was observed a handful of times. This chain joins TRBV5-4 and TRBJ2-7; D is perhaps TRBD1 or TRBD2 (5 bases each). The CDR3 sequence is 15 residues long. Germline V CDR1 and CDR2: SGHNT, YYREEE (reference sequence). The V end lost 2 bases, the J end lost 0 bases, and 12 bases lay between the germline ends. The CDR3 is CASSFRATSSYEQYF. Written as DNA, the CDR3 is TGTGCCAGCAGCTTCAGGGCTACTAGCTCCTACGAGCAGTACTTC.

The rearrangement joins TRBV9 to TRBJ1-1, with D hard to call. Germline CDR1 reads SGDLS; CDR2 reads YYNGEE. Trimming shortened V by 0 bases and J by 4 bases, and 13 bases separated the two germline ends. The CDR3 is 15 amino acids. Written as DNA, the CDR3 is TGTGCCAGCAGCGTAGCTTTGAAGGGAGGCACTGAAGCTTTCTTT. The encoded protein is CASSVALKGGTEAFF.

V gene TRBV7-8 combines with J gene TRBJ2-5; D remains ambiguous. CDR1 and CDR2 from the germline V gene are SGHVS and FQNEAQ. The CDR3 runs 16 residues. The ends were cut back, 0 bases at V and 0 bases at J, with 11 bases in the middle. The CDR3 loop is CASSLARLLNQETQYF. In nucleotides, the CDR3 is TGTGCCAGCAGCTTAGCTCGGCTACTCAACCAAGAGACCCAGTACTTC.

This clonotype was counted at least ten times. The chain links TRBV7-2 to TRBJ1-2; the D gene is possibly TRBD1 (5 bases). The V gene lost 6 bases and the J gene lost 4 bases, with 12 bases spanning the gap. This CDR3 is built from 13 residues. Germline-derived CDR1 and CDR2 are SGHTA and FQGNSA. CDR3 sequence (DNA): TGTGCCAGCAGTTTGGGACTGAGCTATGGCTACACCTTC. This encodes CASSLGLSYGYTF.

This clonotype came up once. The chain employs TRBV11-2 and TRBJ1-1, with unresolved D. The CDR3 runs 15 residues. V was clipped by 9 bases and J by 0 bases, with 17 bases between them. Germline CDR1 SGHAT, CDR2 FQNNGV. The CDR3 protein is CASSTPAAMNTEAFF. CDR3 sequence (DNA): TGTGCCAGTAGTACCCCGGCGGCTATGAACACTGAAGCTTTCTTT.

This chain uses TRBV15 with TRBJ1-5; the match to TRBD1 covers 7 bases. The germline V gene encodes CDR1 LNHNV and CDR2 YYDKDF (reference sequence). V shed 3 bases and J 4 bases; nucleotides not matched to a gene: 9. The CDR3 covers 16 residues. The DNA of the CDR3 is TGTGCCACCAGCAGCTCAAGACAGGGCCTGAATCAGCCCCAGCATTTT. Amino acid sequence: CATSSSRQGLNQPQHF.

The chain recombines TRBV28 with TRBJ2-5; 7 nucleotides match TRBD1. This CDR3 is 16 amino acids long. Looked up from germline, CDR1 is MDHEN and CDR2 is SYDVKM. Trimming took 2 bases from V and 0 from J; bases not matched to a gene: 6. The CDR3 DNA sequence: TGTGCCAGCAGTTTAAAGGGGGCGAGGGACCAAGAGACCCAGTACTTC. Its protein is CASSLKGARDQETQYF.

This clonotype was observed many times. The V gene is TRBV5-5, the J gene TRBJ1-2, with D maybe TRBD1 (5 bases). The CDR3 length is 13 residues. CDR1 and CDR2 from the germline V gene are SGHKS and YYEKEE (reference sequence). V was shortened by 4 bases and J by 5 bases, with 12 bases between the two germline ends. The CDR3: CASSIQGGYGYTF. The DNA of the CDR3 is TGTGCCAGCAGCATCCAGGGAGGGTATGGCTACACCTTC.

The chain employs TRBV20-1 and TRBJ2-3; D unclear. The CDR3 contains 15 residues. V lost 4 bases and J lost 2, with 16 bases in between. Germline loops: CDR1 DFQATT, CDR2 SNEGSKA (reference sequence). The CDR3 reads CSANSGGYYTDTQYF. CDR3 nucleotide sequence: TGCAGTGCTAATTCTGGCGGATATTACACAGATACGCAGTATTTT.

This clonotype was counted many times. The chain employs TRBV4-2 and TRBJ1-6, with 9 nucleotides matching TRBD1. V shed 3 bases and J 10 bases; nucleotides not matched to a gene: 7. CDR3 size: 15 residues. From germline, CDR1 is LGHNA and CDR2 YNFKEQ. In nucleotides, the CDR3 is TGTGCCAGCAGCCACCGGGACAGGGAGGTCTCACCCCTCCACTTT. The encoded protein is CASSHRDREVSPLHF.

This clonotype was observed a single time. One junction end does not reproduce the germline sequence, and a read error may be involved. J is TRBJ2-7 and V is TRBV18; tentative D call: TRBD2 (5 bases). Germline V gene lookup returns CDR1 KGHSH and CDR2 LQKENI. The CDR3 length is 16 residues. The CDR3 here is CASSPLGSRKAYEQYF. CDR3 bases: TGTGCCAGCTCTCCACTAGGCTCAAGGAAGGCCTACGAGCAGTACTTC. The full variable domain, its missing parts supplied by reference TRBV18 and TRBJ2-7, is NAGVMQNPRHLVRRRGQEARLRCSPMKGHSHVYWYRQLPEEGLKFMVYLQKENIIDESGMPKERFSAEFPKEGPSILRIQQVVRGDSAAYFCASSPLGSRKAYEQYFGPGTRLTVT.

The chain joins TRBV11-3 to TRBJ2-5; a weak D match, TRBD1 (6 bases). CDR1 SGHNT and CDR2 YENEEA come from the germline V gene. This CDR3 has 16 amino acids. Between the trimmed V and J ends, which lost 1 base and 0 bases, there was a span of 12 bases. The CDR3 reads CASSLGITGYQETQYF. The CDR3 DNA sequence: TGTGCCAGCAGCTTAGGGATTACAGGGTACCAAGAGACCCAGTACTTC.

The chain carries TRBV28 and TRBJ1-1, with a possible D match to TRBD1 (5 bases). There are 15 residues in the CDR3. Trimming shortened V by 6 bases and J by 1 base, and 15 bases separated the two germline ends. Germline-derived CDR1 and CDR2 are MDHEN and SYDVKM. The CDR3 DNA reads TGTGCCAGCAGGCCTAGCGGGGGAGGGAACACTGAAGCTTTCTTT. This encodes CASRPSGGGNTEAFF.

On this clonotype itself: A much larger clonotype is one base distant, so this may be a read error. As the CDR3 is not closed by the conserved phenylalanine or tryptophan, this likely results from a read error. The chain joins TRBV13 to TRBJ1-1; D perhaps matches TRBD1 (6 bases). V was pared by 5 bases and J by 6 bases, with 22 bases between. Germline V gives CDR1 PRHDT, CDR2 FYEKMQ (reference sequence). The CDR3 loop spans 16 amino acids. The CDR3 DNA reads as TGTGCCAGCAGCGCGCAGGGGACGGTCCTAACATCTGAAGCTTTCTCT. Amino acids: CASSAQGTVLTSEAFS.

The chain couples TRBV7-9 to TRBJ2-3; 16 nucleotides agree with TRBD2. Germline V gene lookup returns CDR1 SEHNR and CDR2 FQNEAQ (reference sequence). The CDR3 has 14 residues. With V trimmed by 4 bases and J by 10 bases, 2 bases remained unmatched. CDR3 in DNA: TGTGCCAGCAGCTCGGGACTAGCGGGAGGGCCGCAGTATTTT. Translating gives CASSSGLAGGPQYF.

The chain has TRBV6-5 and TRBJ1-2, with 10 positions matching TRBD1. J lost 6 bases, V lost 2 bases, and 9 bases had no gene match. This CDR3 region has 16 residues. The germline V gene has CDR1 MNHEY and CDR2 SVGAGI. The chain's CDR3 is CASSYDDRGRVNGYTF. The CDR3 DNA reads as TGTGCCAGCAGTTACGATGACAGGGGGCGGGTTAATGGCTACACCTTC.

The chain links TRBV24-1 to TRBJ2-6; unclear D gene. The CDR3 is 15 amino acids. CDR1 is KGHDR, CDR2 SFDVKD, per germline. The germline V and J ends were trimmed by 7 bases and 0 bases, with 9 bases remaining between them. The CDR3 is CATSKDLSGANVLTF. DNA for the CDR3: TGTGCCACCAGCAAAGACCTCTCTGGGGCCAACGTCCTGACTTTC.

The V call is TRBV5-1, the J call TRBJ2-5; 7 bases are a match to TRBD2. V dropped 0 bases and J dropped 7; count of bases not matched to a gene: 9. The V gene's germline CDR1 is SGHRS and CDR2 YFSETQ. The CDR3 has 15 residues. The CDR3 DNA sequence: TGCGCCAGCAGCTTGGAAGGCGGGAGTAGAGGGACCCAGTACTTC. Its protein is CASSLEGGSRGTQYF. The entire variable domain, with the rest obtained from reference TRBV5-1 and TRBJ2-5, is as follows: KAGVTQTPRYLIKTRGQQVTLSCSPISGHRSVSWYQQTPGQGLQFLFEYFSETQRNKGNFPGRFSGRQFSNSRSEMNVSTLELGDSALYLCASSLEGGSRGTQYFGPGTRLLVL.

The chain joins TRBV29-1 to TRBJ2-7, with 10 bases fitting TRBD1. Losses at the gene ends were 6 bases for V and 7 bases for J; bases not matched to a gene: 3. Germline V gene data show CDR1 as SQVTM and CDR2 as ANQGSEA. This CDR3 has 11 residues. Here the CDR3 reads CSVGQGGEQYF. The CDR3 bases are TGCAGCGTCGGACAGGGGGGAGAGCAGTACTTC.

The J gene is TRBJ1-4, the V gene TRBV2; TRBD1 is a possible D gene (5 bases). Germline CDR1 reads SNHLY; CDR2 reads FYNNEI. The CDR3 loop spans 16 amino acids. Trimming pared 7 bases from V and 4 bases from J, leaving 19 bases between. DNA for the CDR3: TGTGCCAGCAAACGAAATACACAGGTCTTTAATGAAAAACTGTTTTTT. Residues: CASKRNTQVFNEKLFF.